A selection of T cell receptor beta chains follows, all from one sample in a study of blood T cell repertoires in COVID-19. The assay was immunoSEQ multiplex PCR, and TCRdb's table has in-frame clones only and misses some. The table has around 700,000 clones, approximately 90% seen once. The sample comprised peripheral blood. These receptor sequences come from a woman under 30 with acute or convalescent COVID-19. CDR3s include the opening cysteine and the closing phenylalanine or tryptophan. A D gene is named only where the DNA matches it firmly. Rows may omit the clone size; those that give it use once, few, many or a size class.

TRBD1	TRBV27	TRBJ1-5	-	TGTGCCAGCAGTCCCAGACAGGGCCGGCAGCCCCAGCATTTT	CASSPRQGRQPQHF
TRBD1	TRBV18	TRBJ2-7	-	TGTGCCAGCTCACCCGAACAGGGGGCGCAGGACGAGCAGTACTTC	CASSPEQGAQDEQYF
TRBD1	TRBV7-2	TRBJ1-6	-	TGTGCCAGCAGCTTAGCCGGGACAGGGGACTCACCCCTCCACTTT	CASSLAGTGDSPLHF
TRBD1	TRBV5-1	TRBJ1-4	-	TGCGCCAGCAGCCGCGAGGGACAGGGGTCGGAAAAACTGTTTTTT	CASSREGQGSEKLFF
TRBD1	TRBV13	TRBJ2-7	-	TGTGCCAGCAGCGGCCCCCGGACAGGGGGCTGGGAGCAGTACTTC	CASSGPRTGGWEQYF
-	TRBV6-2/TRBV6-3	TRBJ2-7	-	TGTGCCAGCAGCCGTGGGCCCTACGAGCAGTACTTC	CASSRGPYEQYF
-	TRBV5-1	TRBJ1-2	-	TGCGCCAGCAGCGTCGACAGCTATGGCTACACCTTC	CASSVDSYGYTF
-	TRBV2	TRBJ1-5	once	TGTGCCAGCAGTGTGGAGGGGACCCCCAATCAGCCCCAGCATTTT	CASSVEGTPNQPQHF
-	TRBV7-7	TRBJ1-2	-	TGTGCCAGCAGCCCACTCAGGTCGCCGAACTATGGCTACACCTTC	CASSPLRSPNYGYTF
TRBD1	TRBV9	TRBJ2-3	-	TGTGCCAGCAGCTCGGGACAGGGGGAAACAGATACGCAGTATTTT	CASSSGQGETDTQYF
-	TRBV6-1	TRBJ1-2	-	TGTGCCAGCAGTGAAATAAATAATCTAGGTTACACCTTC	CASSEINNLGYTF
-	TRBV4-1	TRBJ1-2	once	TGCGCCAGCAGCCAACGGGACACCTATGGCTACACCTTC	CASSQRDTYGYTF
-	TRBV19	TRBJ1-1	-	TGTGCCAGTAGTATTCGGTGGCGGAGGAACACTGAAGCTTTCTTT	CASSIRWRRNTEAFF
-	TRBV11-2	TRBJ2-3	-	TGTGCCAGCAGTCTGAGCGGGCCTAGCACAGATACGCAGTATTTT	CASSLSGPSTDTQYF
-	TRBV29-1	TRBJ1-1	-	TGCAGCGTCCCCGAGAGAGGGAAGAACACTGAAGCTTTCTTT	CSVPERGKNTEAFF
TRBD2	TRBV5-1	TRBJ2-1	-	TGCGCCAGCAGCTTGGGCGGGGGGGCGAATGAGCAGTTCTTC	CASSLGGGANEQFF
-	TRBV5-6	TRBJ2-1	-	TGTGCCAGCAGCTTGATGCAGGGCGCCTACAATGAGCAGTTCTTC	CASSLMQGAYNEQFF
-	TRBV2	TRBJ2-2	-	TGTGCCAGCAAACCGGCGGGCACACCCGGGGAGCTGTTTTTT	CASKPAGTPGELFF
-	TRBV5-1	TRBJ1-3	-	TGCGCCAGCAGCTCAGACTCACACTCTGGAAACACCATATATTTT	CASSSDSHSGNTIYF
TRBD2	TRBV2	TRBJ2-3	-	TGTGCCAGCAGTGGGACTAGCGGGGAGGTGACAGATACGCAGTATTTT	CASSGTSGEVTDTQYF
TRBD1	TRBV7-9	TRBJ1-1	-	TGTGCCAGCAGCTCTCGACAGGGGGAGCTCGGATCTGAAGCTTTCTTT	CASSSRQGELGSEAFF
TRBD1	TRBV12-3/TRBV12-4	TRBJ2-1	-	TGTGCCAGCAATCCGGGACAGTACAATGAGCAGTTCTTC	CASNPGQYNEQFF
TRBD1	TRBV3-1/TRBV3-2	TRBJ2-2	-	TGTGCCAGCAGGTTTGACAGGGACGGGAACACCGGGGAGCTGTTTTTT	CASRFDRDGNTGELFF
-	TRBV14	TRBJ1-1	-	TGTGCCAGCAGCCCCCCCCGAGCAGGGCCGAACACTGAAGCTTTCTTT	CASSPPRAGPNTEAFF
-	TRBV21-1	TRBJ1-3	-	TGTGCCAGCAGCAAAAGGCCAGGGTTTTATACCATATATTTT	CASSKRPGFYTIYF
TRBD1	TRBV9	TRBJ1-2	-	TGTGCCAGCAGCGTAGAACAGGGGTCTTACGGCTACACCTTC	CASSVEQGSYGYTF